This T cell receptor (beta chain) was captured by sequencing in a study of radiation and T cells in renal cell carcinoma. V was pared by 4 bases and J by 0 bases, with 11 bases between. This CDR3 is built from 15 residues. Germline CDR1 reads MNHNY; CDR2 reads SVGAGI (reference sequence). Measured with immunoSEQ multiplex PCR; TCRdb has only the in-frame clones, and not every one. In the table there are around 170,000 clones, about 87% of which are singletons. Study results and caveats: From baseline, blood top tumor clonotypes peaked at 2 weeks post-radiation.

The sample's time point: blood 4 weeks post-SBRT, at nephrectomy. Indicated treatment: 15 Gy SBRT to primary tumor, nephrectomy 4 weeks later. On this clone itself: Its specificity is not known.

This material consisted of blood, taken from a patient whose treatment included radiotherapy and nephrectomy. This TCR derives from a woman in her forties or fifties with renal cell carcinoma. The genes are TRBV6-6 and TRBJ2-3, with D possibly being TRBD1 or TRBD2 (5 bases each). The CDR3 bases are TGTGCCAGCAGTTCGGGACCTCTGAGCACAGATACGCAGTATTTT. Protein sequence: CASSSGPLSTDTQYF.